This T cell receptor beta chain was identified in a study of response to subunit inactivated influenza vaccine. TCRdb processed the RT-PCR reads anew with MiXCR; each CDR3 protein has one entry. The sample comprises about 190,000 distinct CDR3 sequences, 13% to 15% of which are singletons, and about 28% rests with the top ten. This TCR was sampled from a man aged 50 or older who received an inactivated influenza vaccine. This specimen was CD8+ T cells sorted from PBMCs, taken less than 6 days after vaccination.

CDR3 sequence reads: CASSLLGPGSQPQHF. The CDR3, as DNA: TGTGCCAGCAGCCTTCTTGGACCCGGGAGTCAGCCCCAGCATTTT. This sequence joins TRBV6-2 or TRBV6-3 and TRBJ1-5; no firm D call. Germline CDR1 MNHEY, CDR2 SVGEGT. Trimming stripped 6 bases from V and 6 bases from J, with 18 bases between. CDR3 length: 15 residues.